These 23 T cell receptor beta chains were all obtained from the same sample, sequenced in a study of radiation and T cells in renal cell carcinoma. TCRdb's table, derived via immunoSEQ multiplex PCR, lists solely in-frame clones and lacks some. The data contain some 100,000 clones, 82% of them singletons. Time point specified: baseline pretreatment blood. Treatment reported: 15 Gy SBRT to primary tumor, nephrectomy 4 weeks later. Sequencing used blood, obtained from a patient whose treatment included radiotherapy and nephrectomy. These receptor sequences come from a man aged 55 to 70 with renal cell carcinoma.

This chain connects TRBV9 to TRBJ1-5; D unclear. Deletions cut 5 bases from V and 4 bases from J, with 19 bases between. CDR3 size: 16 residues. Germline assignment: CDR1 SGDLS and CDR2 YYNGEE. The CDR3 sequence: CASSYLPRQRNQPQHF. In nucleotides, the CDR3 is TGTGCCAGCAGTTACCTCCCGCGTCAGAGAAATCAGCCCCAGCATTTT.

The CDR3 DNA follows: TGTGCCAGCAGCCGACACCGAATCAATGAGCAGTTCTTC. This codes for CASSRHRINEQFF. The chain is built from TRBV7-6 and TRBJ2-1; no clear D. This CDR3 is 13 amino acids long. The V and J ends lost 5 bases and 6 bases respectively, with 11 bases between them. From germline, CDR1 is SGHVS and CDR2 FNYEAQ.

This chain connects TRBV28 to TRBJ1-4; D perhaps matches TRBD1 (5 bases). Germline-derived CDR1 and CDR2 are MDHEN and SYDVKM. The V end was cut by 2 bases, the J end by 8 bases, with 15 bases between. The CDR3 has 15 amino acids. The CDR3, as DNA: TGTGCCAGCAGTTTACCGGGGGAGTTTAGCGAAAAACTGTTTTTT. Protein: CASSLPGEFSEKLFF.

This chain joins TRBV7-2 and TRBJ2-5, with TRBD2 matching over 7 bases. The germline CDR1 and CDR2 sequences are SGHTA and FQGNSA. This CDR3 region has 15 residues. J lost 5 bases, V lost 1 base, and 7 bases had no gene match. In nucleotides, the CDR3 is TGTGCCAGCAGCTTAGGCGGGAGAGGTCAGGAGACCCAGTACTTC. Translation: CASSLGGRGQETQYF.

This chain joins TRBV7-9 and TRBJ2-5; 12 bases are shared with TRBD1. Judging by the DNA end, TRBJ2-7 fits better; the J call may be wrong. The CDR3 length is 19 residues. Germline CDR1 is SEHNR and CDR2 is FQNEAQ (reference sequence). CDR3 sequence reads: CASSSLIGTGGASSYEQYF. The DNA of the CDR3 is TGTGCCAGCAGCTCCCTCATAGGGACAGGGGGCGCGAGCTCCTACGAGCAGTACTTC.

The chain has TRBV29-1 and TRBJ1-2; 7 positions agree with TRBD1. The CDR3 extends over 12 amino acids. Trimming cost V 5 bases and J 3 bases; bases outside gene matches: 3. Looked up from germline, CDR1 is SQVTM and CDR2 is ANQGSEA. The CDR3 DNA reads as TGCAGCGTTCGACAGGGTGACTATGGCTACACCTTC. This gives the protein CSVRQGDYGYTF.

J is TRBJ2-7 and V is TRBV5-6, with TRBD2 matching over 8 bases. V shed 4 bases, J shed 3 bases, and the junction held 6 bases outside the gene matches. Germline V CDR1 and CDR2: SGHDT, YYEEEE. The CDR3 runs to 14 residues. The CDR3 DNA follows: TGTGCCAGCAGCCCACAACTAGCGGTCTACGAGCAGTACTTC. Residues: CASSPQLAVYEQYF.

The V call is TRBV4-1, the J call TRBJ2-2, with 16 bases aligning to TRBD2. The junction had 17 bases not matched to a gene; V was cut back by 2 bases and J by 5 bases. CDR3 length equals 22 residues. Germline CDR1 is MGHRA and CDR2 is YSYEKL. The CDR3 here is CASSQSGVRPGLAGGRTGELFF. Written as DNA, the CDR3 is TGCGCCAGCAGCCAATCCGGTGTCCGTCCGGGACTAGCGGGAGGGCGTACCGGGGAGCTGTTTTTT.

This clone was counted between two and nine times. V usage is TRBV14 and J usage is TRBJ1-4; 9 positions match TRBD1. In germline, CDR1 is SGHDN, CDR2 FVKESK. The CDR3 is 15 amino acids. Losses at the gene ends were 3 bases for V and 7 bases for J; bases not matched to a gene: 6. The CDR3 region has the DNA TGTGCCAGCAGCCAGACGAGGACAGGGGTTGAAAAACTGTTTTTT. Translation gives CASSQTRTGVEKLFF.

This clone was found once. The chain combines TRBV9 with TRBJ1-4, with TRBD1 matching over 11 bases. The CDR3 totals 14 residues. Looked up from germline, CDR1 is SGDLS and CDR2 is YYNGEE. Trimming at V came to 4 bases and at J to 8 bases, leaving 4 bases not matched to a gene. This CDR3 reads CASSPDRGREKLFF. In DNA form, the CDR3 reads TGTGCCAGCAGCCCGGACAGGGGGCGCGAAAAACTGTTTTTT.

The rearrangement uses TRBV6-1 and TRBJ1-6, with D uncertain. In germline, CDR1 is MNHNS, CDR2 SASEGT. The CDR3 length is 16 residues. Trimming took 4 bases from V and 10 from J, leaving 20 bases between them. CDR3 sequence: CASSAELTGPGSPLHF. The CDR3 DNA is TGTGCCAGCAGTGCAGAATTAACTGGGCCGGGCTCACCCCTCCACTTT.

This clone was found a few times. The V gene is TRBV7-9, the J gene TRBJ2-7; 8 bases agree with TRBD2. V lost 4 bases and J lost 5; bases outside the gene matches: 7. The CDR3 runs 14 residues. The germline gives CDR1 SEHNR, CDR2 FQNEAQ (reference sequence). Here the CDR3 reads CASSSQREYDEQYF. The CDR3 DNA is TGTGCCAGCAGCTCCCAGCGGGAGTATGACGAGCAGTACTTC.

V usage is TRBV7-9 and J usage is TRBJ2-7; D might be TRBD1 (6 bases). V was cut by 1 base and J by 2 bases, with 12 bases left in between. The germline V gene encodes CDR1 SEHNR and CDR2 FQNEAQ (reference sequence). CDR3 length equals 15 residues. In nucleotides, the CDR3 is TGTGCCAGCAGCTTAGTCCGAGGGGGTACCTACGAGCAGTACTTC. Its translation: CASSLVRGGTYEQYF.

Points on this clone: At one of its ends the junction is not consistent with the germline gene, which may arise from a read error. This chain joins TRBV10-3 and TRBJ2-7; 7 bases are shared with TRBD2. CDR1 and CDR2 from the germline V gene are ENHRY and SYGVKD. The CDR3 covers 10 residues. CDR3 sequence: CAAGLRDYLF. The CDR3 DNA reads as TGTGCCGCCGGATTGCGGGACTACCTCTTC.

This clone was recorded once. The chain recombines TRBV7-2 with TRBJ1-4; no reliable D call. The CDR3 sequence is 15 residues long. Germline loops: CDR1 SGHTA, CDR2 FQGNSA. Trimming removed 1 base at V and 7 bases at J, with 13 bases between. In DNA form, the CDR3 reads TGTGCCAGCAGCTTAGTGGCGCATCTGAGTGAAAAACTGTTTTTT. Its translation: CASSLVAHLSEKLFF. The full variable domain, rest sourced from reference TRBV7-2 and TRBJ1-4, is GAGVSQSPSNKVTEKGKDVELRCDPISGHTALYWYRQSLGQGLEFLIYFQGNSAPDKSGLPSDRFSAERTGGSVSTLTIQRTQQEDSAVYLCASSLVAHLSEKLFFGSGTQLSVL.

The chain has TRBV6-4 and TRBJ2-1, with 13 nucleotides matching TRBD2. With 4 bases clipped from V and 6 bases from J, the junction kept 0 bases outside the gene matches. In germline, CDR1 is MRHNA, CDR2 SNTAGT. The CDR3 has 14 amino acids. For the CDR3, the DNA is TGTGCCAGCAGTGGACTAGCGGGAGGCAATGAGCAGTTCTTC. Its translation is CASSGLAGGNEQFF.

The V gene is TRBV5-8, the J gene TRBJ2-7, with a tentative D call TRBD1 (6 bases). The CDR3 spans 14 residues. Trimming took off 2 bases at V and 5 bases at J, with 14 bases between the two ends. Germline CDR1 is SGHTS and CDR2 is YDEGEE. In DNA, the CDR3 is TGTGCCAGCAGCTTACAGGGCCCCTACCACGAGCAGTACTTC. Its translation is CASSLQGPYHEQYF.

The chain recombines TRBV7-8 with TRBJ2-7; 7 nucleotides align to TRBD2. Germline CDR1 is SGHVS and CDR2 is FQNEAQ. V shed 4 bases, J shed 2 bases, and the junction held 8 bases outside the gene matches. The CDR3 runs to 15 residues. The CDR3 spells CASSSLATVTYEQYF. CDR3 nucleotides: TGTGCCAGCAGCTCACTAGCGACGGTTACCTACGAGCAGTACTTC.

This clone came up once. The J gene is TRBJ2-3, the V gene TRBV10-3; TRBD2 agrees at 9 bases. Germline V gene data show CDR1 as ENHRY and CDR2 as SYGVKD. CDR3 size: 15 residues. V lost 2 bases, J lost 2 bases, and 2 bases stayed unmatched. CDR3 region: CAISEQGLATDTQYF. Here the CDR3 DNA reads TGTGCCATCAGTGAGCAGGGACTAGCCACAGATACGCAGTATTTT.

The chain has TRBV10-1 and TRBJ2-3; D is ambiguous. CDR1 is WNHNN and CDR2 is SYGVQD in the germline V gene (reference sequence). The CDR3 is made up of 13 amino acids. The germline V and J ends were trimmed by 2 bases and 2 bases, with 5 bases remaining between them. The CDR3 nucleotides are TGCGCCAGCAGTGAGCCAGACACAGATACGCAGTATTTT. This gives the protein CASSEPDTDTQYF.

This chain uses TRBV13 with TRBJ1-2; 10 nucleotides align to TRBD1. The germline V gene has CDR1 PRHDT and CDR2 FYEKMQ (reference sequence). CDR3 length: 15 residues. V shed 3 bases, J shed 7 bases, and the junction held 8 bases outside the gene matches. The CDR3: CASSFPTGGLSGYTF. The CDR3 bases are TGTGCCAGCAGCTTCCCGACAGGGGGCTTGTCTGGCTACACCTTC.

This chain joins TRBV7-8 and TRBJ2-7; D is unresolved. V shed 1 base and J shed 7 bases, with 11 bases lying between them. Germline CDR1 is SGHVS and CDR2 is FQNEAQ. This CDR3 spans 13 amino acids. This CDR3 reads CASSLDPLREQYF. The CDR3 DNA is TGTGCCAGCAGCTTAGACCCTCTCCGGGAGCAGTACTTC.

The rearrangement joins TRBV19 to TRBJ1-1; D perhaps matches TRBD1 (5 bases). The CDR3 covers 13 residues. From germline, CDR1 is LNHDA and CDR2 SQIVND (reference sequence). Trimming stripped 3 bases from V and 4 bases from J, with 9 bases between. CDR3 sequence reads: CASSIGGVTEAFF. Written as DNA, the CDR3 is TGTGCCAGTAGTATCGGGGGGGTCACTGAAGCTTTCTTT.